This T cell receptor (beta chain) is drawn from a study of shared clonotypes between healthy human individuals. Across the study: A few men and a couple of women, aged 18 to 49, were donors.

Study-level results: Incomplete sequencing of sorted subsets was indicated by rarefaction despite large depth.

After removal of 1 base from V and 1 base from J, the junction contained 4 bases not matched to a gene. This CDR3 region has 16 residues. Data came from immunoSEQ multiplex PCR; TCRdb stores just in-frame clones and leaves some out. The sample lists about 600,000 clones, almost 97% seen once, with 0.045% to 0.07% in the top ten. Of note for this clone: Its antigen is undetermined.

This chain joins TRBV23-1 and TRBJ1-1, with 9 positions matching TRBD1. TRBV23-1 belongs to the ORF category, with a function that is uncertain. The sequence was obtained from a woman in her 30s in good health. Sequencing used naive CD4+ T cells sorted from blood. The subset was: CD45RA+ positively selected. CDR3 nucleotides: TGCGCCAGCAGTCAATACGGGACAGGGACGAACACTGAAGCTTTCTTT. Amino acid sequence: CASSQYGTGTNTEAFF.